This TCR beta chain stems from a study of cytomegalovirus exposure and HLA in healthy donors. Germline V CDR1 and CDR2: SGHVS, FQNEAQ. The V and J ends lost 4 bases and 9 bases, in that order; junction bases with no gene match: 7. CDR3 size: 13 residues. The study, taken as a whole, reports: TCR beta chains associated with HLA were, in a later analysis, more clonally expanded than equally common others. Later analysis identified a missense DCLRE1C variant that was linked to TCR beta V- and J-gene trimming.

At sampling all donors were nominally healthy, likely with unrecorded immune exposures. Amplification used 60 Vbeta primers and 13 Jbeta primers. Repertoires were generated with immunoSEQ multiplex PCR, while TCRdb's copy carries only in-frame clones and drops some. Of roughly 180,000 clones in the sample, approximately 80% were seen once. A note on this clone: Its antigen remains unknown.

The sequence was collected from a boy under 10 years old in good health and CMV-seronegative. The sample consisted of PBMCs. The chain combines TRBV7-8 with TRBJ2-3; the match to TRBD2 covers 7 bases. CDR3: CASSSFLAETQYF. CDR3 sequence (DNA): TGTGCCAGCAGCTCCTTCCTAGCGGAAACGCAGTATTTT.